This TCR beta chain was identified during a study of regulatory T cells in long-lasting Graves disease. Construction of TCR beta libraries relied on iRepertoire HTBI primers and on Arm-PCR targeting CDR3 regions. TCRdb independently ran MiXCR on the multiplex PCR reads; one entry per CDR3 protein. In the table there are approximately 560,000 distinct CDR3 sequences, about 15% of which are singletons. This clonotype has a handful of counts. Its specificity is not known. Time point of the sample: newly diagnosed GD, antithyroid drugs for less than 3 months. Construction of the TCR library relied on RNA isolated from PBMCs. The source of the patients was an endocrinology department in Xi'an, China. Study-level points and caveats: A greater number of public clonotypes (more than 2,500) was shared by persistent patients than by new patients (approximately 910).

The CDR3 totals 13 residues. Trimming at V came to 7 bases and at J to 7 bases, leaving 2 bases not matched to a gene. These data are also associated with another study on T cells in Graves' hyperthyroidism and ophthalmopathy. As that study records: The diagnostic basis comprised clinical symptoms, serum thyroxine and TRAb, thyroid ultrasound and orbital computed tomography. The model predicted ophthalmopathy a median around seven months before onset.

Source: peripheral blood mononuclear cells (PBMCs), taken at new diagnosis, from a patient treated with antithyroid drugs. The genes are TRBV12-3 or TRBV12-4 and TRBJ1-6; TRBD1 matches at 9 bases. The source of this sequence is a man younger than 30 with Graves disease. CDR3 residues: CASNRGLNSPLHF. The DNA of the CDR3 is TGTGCCAGCAACAGGGGGCTGAATTCACCCCTCCACTTT.